What follows are 22 T cell receptor beta chains derived from one specimen sequenced in a study of OX40 agonist ivuxolimab in advanced cancers. This table comes from immunoSEQ multiplex PCR, and its TCRdb copy is limited to in-frame clones, with some not included. In the table there are 65,000 to 70,000 clones, about 90% of which are singletons. Source: CD4+ or CD8+ T cells sorted from blood, taken in a trial of the OX40 agonist ivuxolimab. The receptors stem from an adult with an advanced solid tumor such as melanoma, head and neck, liver or kidney cancer.

The rearrangement joins TRBV25-1 to TRBJ2-1, with 9 bases lining up with TRBD2. CDR3 length: 14 amino acids. J was trimmed by 7 bases and V by 6 bases; bases with no gene match: 7. CDR1 is MGHDK, CDR2 SYGVNS, per germline. CDR3 sequence (DNA): TGTGCCAGCAGAGTAGCGGGAGTGCGGAATGAGCAGTTCTTC. Amino acid sequence: CASRVAGVRNEQFF. Drawing the rest from reference TRBV25-1 and TRBJ2-1, the complete variable domain is EADIYQTPRYLVIGTGKKITLECSQTMGHDKMYWYQQDPGMELHLIHYSYGVNSTEKGDLSSESTVSRIRTEHFPLTLESARPSHTSQYLCASRVAGVRNEQFFGPGTRLTVL.

This clone was detected only once. The chain has TRBV18 and TRBJ2-7, with 9 bases matching TRBD1. Germline lookup yields CDR1 KGHSH and CDR2 LQKENI. The CDR3 is 15 residues long. The V segment lost 1 base and the J segment 7 bases; nucleotides outside the gene matches: 8. CDR3 coding DNA: TGTGCCAGCTCACCACTGGACAGGGGTTTAAGGGAGCAGTACTTC. Translated: CASSPLDRGLREQYF.

The chain recombines TRBV19 with TRBJ2-7; D may be TRBD1 (5 bases). V lost 3 bases and J 0 bases, leaving 12 bases between the germline ends. CDR1 is LNHDA, CDR2 SQIVND, per germline (reference sequence). This CDR3 has 15 amino acids. Here the CDR3 reads CASSIEQVPSYEQYF. In nucleotides, the CDR3 is TGTGCCAGTAGTATTGAACAGGTCCCCTCCTACGAGCAGTACTTC.

Here the CDR3 DNA reads TGTGCCAGCAGAACCGGGACTGCTCAAGTGCAGTACTTC. Translation: CASRTGTAQVQYF. The V gene is TRBV6-5, the J gene TRBJ2-7; tentative D call: TRBD2 (6 bases). Germline V gene sequence: CDR1 MNHEY, CDR2 SVGAGI. The V gene lost 6 bases and the J gene lost 9 bases, with 18 bases spanning the gap. The CDR3 has 13 residues.

The chain recombines TRBV6-5 with TRBJ1-1; D remains ambiguous. V was shortened by 4 bases and J by 0 bases, with 6 bases between the two germline ends. The CDR3 spans 13 residues. In germline, CDR1 is MNHEY, CDR2 SVGAGI. CDR3 nucleotides: TGTGCCAGCAGTTTGATGATGAACACTGAAGCTTTCTTT. It translates to CASSLMMNTEAFF.

In DNA form, the CDR3 reads TGTGCCAGCAGCCACCAATCCGGGACCGAGTCCGGGGAGCTGTTTTTT. Encoded protein: CASSHQSGTESGELFF. J is TRBJ2-2 and V is TRBV7-9; D tentatively fits TRBD1 or TRBD2 (5 bases each). The ends were cut back, 5 bases at V and 6 bases at J, with 19 bases in the middle. Germline CDR1 is SEHNR and CDR2 is FQNEAQ (reference sequence). There are 16 residues in the CDR3. Complete variable domain (other parts from reference TRBV7-9 and TRBJ2-2): DTGVSQNPRHKITKRGQNVTFRCDPISEHNRLYWYRQTLGQGPEFLTYFQNEAQLEKSRLLSDRFSAERPKGSFSTLEIQRTEQGDSAMYLCASSHQSGTESGELFFGEGSRLTVL.

The rearrangement links TRBV19 to TRBJ2-7; tentative D call: TRBD1 (6 bases). The V end lost 6 bases, the J end lost 0 bases, and 12 bases lay between the germline ends. CDR1 is LNHDA and CDR2 is SQIVND in the germline V gene (reference sequence). The CDR3 consists of 14 residues. The CDR3 region is CASSDRSTSYEQYF. The CDR3 coding sequence is TGTGCCAGTAGCGACAGGTCGACCTCCTACGAGCAGTACTTC.

V and J are TRBV7-2 and TRBJ2-3; 7 bases are a match to TRBD2. The CDR3 has 15 amino acids. V lost 2 bases to trimming and J lost 2 bases; unmatched junction nucleotides: 4. Looked up from germline, CDR1 is SGHTA and CDR2 is FQGNSA. The DNA for the CDR3 is TGTGCCAGCAGCTTATTCCGGGGGGACACAGATACGCAGTATTTT. This gives the protein CASSLFRGDTDTQYF.

This chain joins TRBV27 and TRBJ1-2; D not resolved. V dropped 5 bases and J dropped 4 bases, with 17 bases sitting between them. This CDR3 spans 15 amino acids. CDR1 is MNHEY, CDR2 SMNVEV, per germline (reference sequence). DNA of the CDR3: TGTGCCAGCAGTACCGGGCAGTATCAGGCCTATGGCTACACCTTC. Encoded protein: CASSTGQYQAYGYTF.

The chain uses TRBV9 and TRBJ1-3; D may be TRBD1 (6 bases). Germline V lookup: CDR1 SGDLS, CDR2 YYNGEE. Trimming stripped 0 bases from V and 9 bases from J, with 22 bases between. The CDR3 is 17 amino acids. The CDR3 protein is CASSVGSQGGGGFTIYF. The CDR3, as DNA: TGTGCCAGCAGCGTAGGGTCACAGGGTGGAGGAGGATTCACCATATATTTT.

This chain joins TRBV18 and TRBJ1-2; no firm D call. Trimming left V 6 bases short and J 5 bases short, with 19 bases between. The CDR3 has 15 amino acids. Germline-derived CDR1 and CDR2 are KGHSH and LQKENI. CDR3 in DNA: TGTGCCAGCTCCGCCTCGGAGGGAAATCGGTATGGCTACACCTTC. Amino acid sequence: CASSASEGNRYGYTF.

This clone was seen a few times. V gene TRBV5-6 combines with J gene TRBJ1-2; D gene unclear. V lost 6 bases, J lost 6 bases, and 18 bases lay in between. The CDR3 extends over 14 amino acids. Germline CDR1 reads SGHDT; CDR2 reads YYEEEE. The CDR3 reads CASTKPPDTDGYTF. CDR3 coding DNA: TGTGCCAGCACCAAGCCCCCCGACACGGATGGCTACACCTTC. Combining the CDR3 with reference TRBV5-6 and TRBJ1-2 gives the whole variable domain DAGVTQSPTHLIKTRGQQVTLRCSPKSGHDTVSWYQQALGQGPQFIFQYYEEEERQRGNFPDRFSGHQFPNYSSELNVNALLLGDSALYLCASTKPPDTDGYTFGSGTRLTVV.

J is TRBJ2-1 and V is TRBV19; 8 nucleotides agree with TRBD2. This CDR3 spans 18 amino acids. Losses at the gene ends were 0 bases for V and 4 bases for J; bases not matched to a gene: 11. Germline CDR1 is LNHDA and CDR2 is SQIVND (reference sequence). The CDR3 loop is CASSIDWGLVTIYNEQFF. Written as DNA, the CDR3 is TGTGCCAGTAGTATAGATTGGGGACTAGTAACTATTTACAATGAGCAGTTCTTC.

The chain joins TRBV7-2 to TRBJ1-1, with 12 bases fitting TRBD1. Germline-derived CDR1 and CDR2 are SGHTA and FQGNSA. The V and J ends lost 6 bases and 4 bases, in that order; junction bases with no gene match: 3. The CDR3 totals 14 residues. CDR3 DNA: TGTGCCAGCAGGGGACAGGGGGCGGGCACTGAAGCTTTCTTT. Protein product: CASRGQGAGTEAFF.

CDR3 residues: CASSLGTSGSLTGELFF. The CDR3 DNA follows: TGCGCCAGCAGCCTCGGGACTAGCGGGAGTTTAACCGGGGAGCTGTTTTTT. V is TRBV5-1 and J is TRBJ2-2, with 14 bases aligning to TRBD2. Unmatched junction bases numbered 7, after V lost 4 bases and J lost 5 bases. CDR3 length: 17 amino acids. Germline V gives CDR1 SGHRS, CDR2 YFSETQ.

The CDR3 nucleotides read TGCGCCAGCAGTGCGGGCTCCTACGAGCAGTACTTC. Translation gives CASSAGSYEQYF. The rearrangement links TRBV10-1 to TRBJ2-7; no clear D gene. Germline V gives CDR1 WNHNN, CDR2 SYGVQD (reference sequence). This CDR3 comprises 12 residues. V was clipped by 4 bases and J by 0 bases, with 4 bases between them.

Written as DNA, the CDR3 is TGTGCCAGCAGTTCCCAGGCTAACTATGGCTACACCTTC. This gives the protein CASSSQANYGYTF. V is TRBV6-5 and J is TRBJ1-2; no clear D. CDR3 length: 13 amino acids. Germline-derived CDR1 and CDR2 are MNHEY and SVGAGI. V was cut by 4 bases and J by 0 bases, with 6 bases left in between.

This sequence joins TRBV5-1 and TRBJ1-1; 10 bases agree with TRBD1. Germline lookup yields CDR1 SGHRS and CDR2 YFSETQ. Trimming at V came to 7 bases and at J to 5 bases, leaving 5 bases not matched to a gene. This CDR3 has 13 residues. The CDR3: CASRRDRGTEAFF. The CDR3 DNA is TGCGCCAGCCGCCGGGACAGGGGAACTGAAGCTTTCTTT.

This clone appeared once. This chain uses TRBV5-1 with TRBJ1-5; TRBD1 agrees at 8 bases. Unmatched junction bases numbered 7, after V lost 4 bases and J lost 4 bases. Germline V lookup: CDR1 SGHRS, CDR2 YFSETQ. This CDR3 spans 15 amino acids. CDR3 sequence: CASSPGQGKNQPQHF. CDR3 in DNA: TGCGCCAGCAGCCCAGGACAGGGTAAAAATCAGCCCCAGCATTTT.

This chain joins TRBV5-1 and TRBJ2-7; the D gene is possibly TRBD1 (6 bases). Germline-derived CDR1 and CDR2 are SGHRS and YFSETQ. The CDR3 contains 14 residues. Trimming removed 2 bases from V and 3 bases from J, with 12 bases in between. The CDR3 is CASSLGQGFYEQYF. For the CDR3, the DNA is TGCGCCAGCAGCTTAGGGCAGGGGTTCTACGAGCAGTACTTC.

The genes are TRBV28 and TRBJ2-7; D not resolved. Between the trimmed V and J ends, which lost 4 bases and 4 bases, there was a span of 11 bases. The CDR3 extends over 13 amino acids. CDR1 is MDHEN and CDR2 is SYDVKM in the germline V gene. CDR3 region: CASSYVVSYEQYF. In nucleotides, the CDR3 is TGTGCCAGCAGTTACGTCGTTTCGTACGAGCAGTACTTC.

This clone was seen a single time. V gene TRBV30 combines with J gene TRBJ1-5, with 7 bases lining up with TRBD1. With V trimmed by 5 bases and J by 4 bases, 11 bases remained unmatched. The germline gives CDR1 GTSNPN, CDR2 SVGIG (reference sequence). CDR3 size: 15 residues. The CDR3, as DNA: TGTGCCTGGGCTACTGGGACAGCGAGAAATCAGCCCCAGCATTTT. Translating it yields CAWATGTARNQPQHF.